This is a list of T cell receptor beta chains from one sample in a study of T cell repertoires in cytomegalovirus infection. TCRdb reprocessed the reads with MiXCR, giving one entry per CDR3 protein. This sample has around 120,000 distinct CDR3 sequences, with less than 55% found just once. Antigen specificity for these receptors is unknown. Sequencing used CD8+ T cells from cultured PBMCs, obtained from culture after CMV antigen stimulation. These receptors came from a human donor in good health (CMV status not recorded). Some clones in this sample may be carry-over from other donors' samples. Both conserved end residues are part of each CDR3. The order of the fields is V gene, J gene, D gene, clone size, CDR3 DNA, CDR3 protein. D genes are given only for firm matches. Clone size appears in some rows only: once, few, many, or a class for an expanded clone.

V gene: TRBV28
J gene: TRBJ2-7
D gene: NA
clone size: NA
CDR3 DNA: TGTGCCAGCAGTTACGGAGGGGGCCTCAGCTCCTACGAGCAGTACTTC
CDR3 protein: CASSYGGGLSSYEQYF

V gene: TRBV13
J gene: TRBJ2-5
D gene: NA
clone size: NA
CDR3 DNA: TGTGCCAGCAGCACCCGGGACAAACAAGAGACCCAGTACTTC
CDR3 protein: CASSTRDKQETQYF

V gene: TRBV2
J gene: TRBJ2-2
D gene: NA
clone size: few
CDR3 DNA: TGTGCCAGCACCACATCTGAGGGATTGTGGGGGGAGCTGTTTTTT
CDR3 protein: CASTTSEGLWGELFF

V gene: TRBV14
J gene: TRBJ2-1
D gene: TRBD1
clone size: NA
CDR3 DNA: TGTGCCAGCAGCCAAGAGTGGGGGACAGGGATGAATGAGCAGTTCTTC
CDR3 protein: CASSQEWGTGMNEQFF

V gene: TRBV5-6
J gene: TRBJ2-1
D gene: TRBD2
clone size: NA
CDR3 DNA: TGTGCCAGCAGCTCAGGACTAGCAGATGAGCAGTTCTTC
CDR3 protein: CASSSGLADEQFF

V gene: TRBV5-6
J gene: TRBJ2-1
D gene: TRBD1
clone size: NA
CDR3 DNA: TGTGCCAGCAGCTTGTATACAGGGGGCCAAACCTACAATGAGCAGTTCTTC
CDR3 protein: CASSLYTGGQTYNEQFF

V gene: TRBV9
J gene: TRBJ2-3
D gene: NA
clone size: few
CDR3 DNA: TGTGCCAGCAGCGTAGATCGGGGGGCGGCAGATACGCAGTATTTT
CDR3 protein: CASSVDRGAADTQYF

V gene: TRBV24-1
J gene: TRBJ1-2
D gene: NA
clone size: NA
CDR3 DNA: TGTGCCACCAGTGGCGGCAGCGTTTTCTCCGGCTACACCTTC
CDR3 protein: CATSGGSVFSGYTF

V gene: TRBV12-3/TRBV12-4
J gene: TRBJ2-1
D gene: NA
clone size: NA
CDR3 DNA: TGTGCCAGCAGTCCCTCGCCCATGGGGGATAATGAGCAGTTCTTC
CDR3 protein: CASSPSPMGDNEQFF

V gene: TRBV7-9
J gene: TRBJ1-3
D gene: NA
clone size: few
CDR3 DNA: TGTGCCAGCAGCTTATTCGTGGCCTCTGGAAACACCATATATTTT
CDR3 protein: CASSLFVASGNTIYF

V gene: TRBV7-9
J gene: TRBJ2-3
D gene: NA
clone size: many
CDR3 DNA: TGTGCCAGCAGCTGGGGCACAGATACGCAGTATTTT
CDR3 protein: CASSWGTDTQYF

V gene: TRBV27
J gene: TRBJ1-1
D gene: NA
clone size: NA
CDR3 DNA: TGTGCCAGCAGCGACTGGGGGGGGGACACTGAAGCTTTCTTT
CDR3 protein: CASSDWGGDTEAFF

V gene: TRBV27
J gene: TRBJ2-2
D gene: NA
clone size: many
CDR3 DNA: TGTGCCAGCAGTTTATGGTCAGGGGGGGTGGTCACCGGGGAGCTGTTTTTT
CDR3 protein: CASSLWSGGVVTGELFF

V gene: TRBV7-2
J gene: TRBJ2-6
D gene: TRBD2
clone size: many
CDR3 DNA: TGTGCCAGCAGCTTATTATTAGCGGGGGGGCGGAGCTCTGGGGCCAACGTCCTGACTTTC
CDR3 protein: CASSLLLAGGRSSGANVLTF

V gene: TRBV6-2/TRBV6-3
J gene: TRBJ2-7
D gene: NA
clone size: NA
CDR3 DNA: TGTGCCAGCAGTTATTCCCTAGCTTGGGAGCAGTACTTC
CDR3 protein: CASSYSLAWEQYF

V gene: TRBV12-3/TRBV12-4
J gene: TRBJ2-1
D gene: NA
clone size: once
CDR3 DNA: TGTGCCAGCAGCCTACAGGGAAGAGGTGAGCAGTTCTTC
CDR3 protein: CASSLQGRGEQFF

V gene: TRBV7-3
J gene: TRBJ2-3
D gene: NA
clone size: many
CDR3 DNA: TGTGCCAGCAGCAAAGGCGGGACTCCTTATACGCAGTATTTT
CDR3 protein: CASSKGGTPYTQYF

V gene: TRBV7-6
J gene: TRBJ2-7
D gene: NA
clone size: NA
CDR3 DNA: TGTGCCAGCAGCTTAGAACGGGACGAGCAGTACTTC
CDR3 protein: CASSLERDEQYF

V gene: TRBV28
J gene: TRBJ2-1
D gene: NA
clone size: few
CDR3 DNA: TGTGCCAGCAGTTTATCGGGGGAGTCCTACAATGAGCAGTTCTTC
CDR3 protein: CASSLSGESYNEQFF

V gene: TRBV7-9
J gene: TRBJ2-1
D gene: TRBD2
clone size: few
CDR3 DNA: TGTGCCAGCAGCTTAGGGAGACTAGCGGGGGGGCTCACCCGACGGCTAGAGCAGTTCTTC
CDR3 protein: CASSLGRLAGGLTRRLEQFF

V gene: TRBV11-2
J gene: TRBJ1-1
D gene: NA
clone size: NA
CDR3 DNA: TGTGCCAGCAGCTTGATGAGCCCTGAAGCTTTCTTT
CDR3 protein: CASSLMSPEAFF

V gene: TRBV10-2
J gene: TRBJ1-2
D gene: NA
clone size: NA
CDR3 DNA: TGCGCCAGCAGTGAGTCGGCGGGGATTCATGGCTACACCTTC
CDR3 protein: CASSESAGIHGYTF

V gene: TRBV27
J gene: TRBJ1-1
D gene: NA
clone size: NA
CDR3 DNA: TGTGCCAGCAGTTTAGTTGCAGGGGTGAGCACTGAAGCTTTCTTT
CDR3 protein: CASSLVAGVSTEAFF

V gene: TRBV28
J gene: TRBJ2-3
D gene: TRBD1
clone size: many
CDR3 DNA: TGTGCCAGCAGAGACAGGGCAGATACGCAGTATTTT
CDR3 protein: CASRDRADTQYF

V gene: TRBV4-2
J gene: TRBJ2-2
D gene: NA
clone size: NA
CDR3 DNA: TGTGCCAGCAGCCAAGATCGGTACTCCTTCACCGGGGAGCTGTTTTTT
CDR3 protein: CASSQDRYSFTGELFF

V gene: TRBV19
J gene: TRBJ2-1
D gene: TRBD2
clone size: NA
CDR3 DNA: TGTGCCAGTAGTGAACTAGCGGCCAGCTCCTACAATGAGCAGTTCTTC
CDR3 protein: CASSELAASSYNEQFF

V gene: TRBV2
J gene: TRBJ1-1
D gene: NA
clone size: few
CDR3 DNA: TGTGCCAGCAGTGAAGGTGGGCAGAACACTGAAGCTTTCTTT
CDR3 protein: CASSEGGQNTEAFF

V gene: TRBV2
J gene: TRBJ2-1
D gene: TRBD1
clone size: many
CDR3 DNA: TGTGCCAGCAGTCCGGGACAGGGGGACAATGAGCAGTTCTTC
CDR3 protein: CASSPGQGDNEQFF

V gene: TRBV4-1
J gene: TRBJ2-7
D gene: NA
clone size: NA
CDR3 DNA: TGCGCCAGCAGCCCCGGGGACCTCTCCTACGAGCAGTACTTC
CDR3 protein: CASSPGDLSYEQYF

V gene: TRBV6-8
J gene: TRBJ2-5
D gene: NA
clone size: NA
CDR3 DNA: TGTGCCAGCAGTTCCGACGGCCTTGGGGAGACCCAGTACTTC
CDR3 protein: CASSSDGLGETQYF

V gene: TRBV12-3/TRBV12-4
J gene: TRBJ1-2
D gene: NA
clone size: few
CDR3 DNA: TGTGCCAGCAGTTTACCGGGGGCTCAAGGCTACACCTTC
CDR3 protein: CASSLPGAQGYTF

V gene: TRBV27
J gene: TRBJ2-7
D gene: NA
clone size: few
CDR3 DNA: TGTGCCAGCAGTTTAAGTGGGGGCAACGAGCAGTACTTC
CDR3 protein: CASSLSGGNEQYF

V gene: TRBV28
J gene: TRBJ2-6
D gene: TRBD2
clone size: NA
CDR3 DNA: TGTGCCAGCAGTTTGGGCGGGAGCGTCCTGACTTTC
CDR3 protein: CASSLGGSVLTF